This entry lists 32 T cell receptor beta chains sequenced from one sample in a study of T cells in Graves' hyperthyroidism and ophthalmopathy. Authors of the study amplified TCR beta CDR3 regions from RNA transcripts. First-round RT-PCR of the TCR CDR3 relied on the HTBI primer set. In TCRdb, the multiplex PCR reads were re-called with MiXCR into one record per CDR3 protein. The sample records 600,000 or so distinct CDR3 sequences, approximately 14% being singletons. The specimen sequenced was blood. Receptor source: a woman in her fifties or sixties with Graves' ophthalmopathy.

There are many counts of this clonotype. The chain uses TRBV28 and TRBJ2-7; 12 positions agree with TRBD2. Germline V gene data show CDR1 as MDHEN and CDR2 as SYDVKM. J lost 3 bases, V lost 7 bases, and 4 bases had no gene match. This CDR3 comprises 14 residues. In DNA form, the CDR3 reads TGTGCCAGCATAACGACTAGCGGGAGCTACGAGCAGTACTTC. Protein product: CASITTSGSYEQYF. Full variable domain (missing parts from reference TRBV28 and TRBJ2-7): DVKVTQSSRYLVKRTGEKVFLECVQDMDHENMFWYRQDPGLGLRLIYFSYDVKMKEKGDIPEGYSVSREKKERFSLILESASTNQTSMYLCASITTSGSYEQYFGPGTRLTVT.

Of note for this clonotype: Possible read error: a much larger clone is one base away. V and J are TRBV20-1 and TRBJ1-1; D call uncertain. This CDR3 region has 15 residues. V lost 0 bases, J lost 2 bases, and 13 bases lay in between. From germline, CDR1 is DFQATT and CDR2 SNEGSKA (reference sequence). In nucleotides, the CDR3 is TGCAGTGCTAGAGATCTCATACACCTTAACACTGAAGCTTTCTTT. This codes for CSARDLIHLNTEAFF.

V gene TRBV5-6 combines with J gene TRBJ2-1, with TRBD2 identical over 7 bases. Germline CDR1 is SGHDT and CDR2 is YYEEEE. Unmatched junction bases numbered 8, after V lost 2 bases and J lost 3 bases. This CDR3 is 16 amino acids long. CDR3 in amino acids: CASSFLAGVGYNEQFF. DNA of the CDR3: TGTGCCAGCAGCTTTTTGGCGGGAGTGGGCTACAATGAGCAGTTCTTC.

The genes are TRBV7-3 and TRBJ2-1, with 15 bases aligning to TRBD2. CDR3 length: 17 residues. The V segment lost 5 bases and the J segment 8 bases; nucleotides outside the gene matches: 10. Germline assignment: CDR1 SGHTA and CDR2 FQGTGA. Here the CDR3 DNA reads TGTGCCAGCAGCACAGCCGGGACTAGCGGGAGGATGGATGAGCAGTTCTTC. Its translation: CASSTAGTSGRMDEQFF. Looking up the rest from reference TRBV7-3 and TRBJ2-1 gives the full variable domain: GAGVSQTPSNKVTEKGKYVELRCDPISGHTALYWYRQSLGQGPEFLIYFQGTGAADDSGLPNDRFFAVRPEGSVSTLKIQRTERGDSAVYLCASSTAGTSGRMDEQFFGPGTRLTVL.

The chain employs TRBV6-1 and TRBJ1-2, with D perhaps matching TRBD1 (6 bases). Trimming shortened V by 6 bases and J by 8 bases, and 13 bases separated the two germline ends. From germline, CDR1 is MNHNS and CDR2 SASEGT. CDR3 length equals 12 residues. The CDR3 nucleotides are TGTGCCAGCAGACCGACAGGAGGCGGCTACACCTTC. It is translated as CASRPTGGGYTF.

This clonotype has ten or more counts. V usage is TRBV7-2 and J usage is TRBJ2-1; 9 bases agree with TRBD1. With V trimmed by 0 bases and J by 7 bases, 7 bases remained unmatched. The V gene's germline CDR1 is SGHTA and CDR2 FQGNSA. The CDR3 is 16 residues long. CDR3 residues: CASSLAGQGVSNEQFF. Written as DNA, the CDR3 is TGTGCCAGCAGCTTAGCGGGACAGGGTGTGTCTAATGAGCAGTTCTTC.

In its sample, this clonotype was seen many times. The V gene is TRBV28, the J gene TRBJ2-7; D gene unclear. The ends were cut back, 4 bases at V and 7 bases at J, with 14 bases in the middle. Germline CDR1 is MDHEN and CDR2 is SYDVKM. The CDR3 runs to 13 residues. For the CDR3, the DNA is TGTGCCAGCAGTTCGCCCCGACGATGGGAGCAGTACTTC. Its protein is CASSSPRRWEQYF.

Concerning this clonotype itself: Mismatch with germline at one junction end may stem from a read error. V is TRBV5-1 and J is TRBJ1-4; D is possibly TRBD1 (6 bases). The CDR3 is 15 residues long. Per the germline V gene, CDR1 is SGHRS and CDR2 is YFSETQ. The CDR3 sequence is CASSAVGTTNEKLFF. The CDR3, as DNA: TGCGCCAGCAGCGCGGTCGGGACAACGAATGAAAAACTGTTTTTT.

This clonotype was detected only a few times. V gene TRBV20-1 combines with J gene TRBJ1-5, with 8 bases aligning to TRBD1. Per germline, CDR1 DFQATT and CDR2 SNEGSKA (reference sequence). Losses at the gene ends were 2 bases for V and 5 bases for J; bases not matched to a gene: 2. The CDR3 has 13 amino acids. For the CDR3, the DNA is TGCAGTGCTAGAACGACAGGGGATCAGCCCCAGCATTTT. As protein: CSARTTGDQPQHF.

Turning to this clonotype: This may come from a read error, since a much larger clone is one base off. As DNA, the CDR3 is TGTGCCAGCGGTTTATTGGGACTACTACAAGAGACCCAGTACTTC. Translated, it gives CASGLLGLLQETQYF. This sequence joins TRBV12-3 or TRBV12-4 and TRBJ2-5; 7 bases fit TRBD2. The CDR3 extends over 15 amino acids.

This clonotype was detected many times. The V gene is TRBV12-3 or TRBV12-4, the J gene TRBJ1-3; 8 bases agree with TRBD1. The CDR3 contains 13 residues. V trimming: 5 bases; J trimming: 4 bases; junction bases outside the gene matches: 1. CDR3 in amino acids: CASSDRGGNTIYF. CDR3 in DNA: TGTGCCAGCAGTGACAGGGGAGGAAACACCATATATTTT.

In its sample, this clonotype was seen once. With a much larger clone just one base away, this may be a read error. This chain connects TRBV2 to TRBJ1-5; D may be TRBD1 (6 bases). This CDR3 is 14 amino acids long. Germline assignment: CDR1 SNHLY and CDR2 FYNNEI. Deletions cut 4 bases from V and 4 bases from J, with 11 bases between. The CDR3 is CASSARGRNQPQHF. In nucleotides, the CDR3 is TGTGCCAGCAGTGCCAGGGGTAGGAATCAGCCCCAGCATTTT. The complete variable domain, with remaining parts taken from reference TRBV2 and TRBJ1-5, reads EPEVTQTPSHQVTQMGQEVILRCVPISNHLYFYWYRQILGQKVEFLVSFYNNEISEKSEIFDDQFSVERPDGSNFTLKIRSTKLEDSAMYFCASSARGRNQPQHFGDGTRLSIL.

The V call is TRBV7-9, the J call TRBJ2-7; D might be TRBD1 or TRBD2, each matching 6 bases. This CDR3 has 16 residues. The V and J ends lost 1 base and 3 bases respectively, with 16 bases between them. Germline V CDR1 and CDR2: SEHNR, FQNEAQ (reference sequence). For the CDR3, the DNA is TGTGCCAGCAGCTTAGTTTTGGCAAAGGGGGGCTACGAGCAGTACTTC. This encodes CASSLVLAKGGYEQYF.

This clonotype turned up a few times. The chain employs TRBV20-1 and TRBJ2-7; D tentatively fits TRBD1 or TRBD2 (5 bases each). Trimming shortened V by 0 bases and J by 0 bases, and 21 bases separated the two germline ends. There are 18 residues in the CDR3. Germline assignment: CDR1 DFQATT and CDR2 SNEGSKA (reference sequence). CDR3 nucleotide sequence: TGCAGTGCTAGAGAACCCGCCTTAGGGACGGCAAGCTCCTACGAGCAGTACTTC. It specifies CSAREPALGTASSYEQYF.

This clonotype has at least ten counts. This chain uses TRBV7-9 with TRBJ1-1, with D hard to call. V was pared by 3 bases and J by 1 base, with 9 bases between. The CDR3 totals 14 residues. Germline values: CDR1 SEHNR, CDR2 FQNEAQ (reference sequence). CDR3 nucleotide sequence: TGTGCCAGCAGCTTTCTTGAGGGGAACACTGAAGCTTTCTTT. Its translation is CASSFLEGNTEAFF.

Regarding this clonotype: A much more abundant neighbour one base away suggests this may be a read error. The chain couples TRBV28 to TRBJ2-7; D unresolved. Germline CDR1 MDHEN, CDR2 SYDVKM. V dropped 3 bases and J dropped 2 bases, with 5 bases sitting between them. The CDR3 spans 12 residues. The CDR3 DNA follows: TGTGCCAGCAGTTTCAGGCCCTACGAGCAGTACTTC. This sequence encodes CASSFRPYEQYF.

In its sample, this clonotype was seen many times. J is TRBJ2-2 and V is TRBV20-1, with 9 bases identical to TRBD2. The junction had 12 bases not matched to a gene; V was cut back by 2 bases and J by 2 bases. The CDR3 has 18 residues. Germline V gene lookup returns CDR1 DFQATT and CDR2 SNEGSKA (reference sequence). In DNA form, the CDR3 reads TGCAGTGCTAGACGATTCTCCACTAGCGGGCTTAACACCGGGGAGCTGTTTTTT. Amino acids: CSARRFSTSGLNTGELFF.

The chain links TRBV19 to TRBJ1-6; 7 bases are a match to TRBD1. Trimming at V came to 4 bases and at J to 8 bases, leaving 8 bases not matched to a gene. The CDR3 runs to 15 residues. In germline, CDR1 is LNHDA, CDR2 SQIVND (reference sequence). In DNA form, the CDR3 reads TGTGCCAGTAGTAACAAACAGGGGATTGATTCACCCCTCCACTTT. Its translation is CASSNKQGIDSPLHF.

This clonotype has a count of ten or more. V gene TRBV7-3 combines with J gene TRBJ1-1; maybe TRBD1 (6 bases). Germline assignment: CDR1 SGHTA and CDR2 FQGTGA. The V gene lost 5 bases and the J gene lost 1 base, with 8 bases spanning the gap. CDR3 length: 13 residues. CDR3 DNA: TGTGCCAGCAGCAAGGACAGGAACACTGAAGCTTTCTTT. Translating it yields CASSKDRNTEAFF.

The CDR3 reads CASSHRLGETYEQYF. For the CDR3, the DNA is TGTGCCAGCAGTCACAGGCTGGGGGAGACCTACGAGCAGTACTTC. The chain has TRBV11-2 and TRBJ2-7, with D perhaps assigned TRBD1 or TRBD2 (5 bases each). The V and J ends lost 6 bases and 2 bases respectively, with 17 bases between them. The germline V gene has CDR1 SGHAT and CDR2 FQNNGV. This CDR3 contains 15 residues.

The sample holds many counts of this clonotype. This chain joins TRBV5-1 and TRBJ2-4; TRBD2 matches 10 bases. The length of the CDR3 is 21 residues. Germline V gene lookup returns CDR1 SGHRS and CDR2 YFSETQ. Unmatched junction bases numbered 20, after V lost 4 bases and J lost 1 base. CDR3 in DNA: TGCGCCAGCAGCGTAACAACCCCCGGGACTAGCGAGAGAAGGGCCAAAAACATTCAGTACTTC. It specifies CASSVTTPGTSERRAKNIQYF.

This clonotype showed up many times. The chain couples TRBV28 to TRBJ2-5; unclear D gene. The CDR3 contains 13 residues. V lost 4 bases to trimming and J lost 7 bases, with 13 bases between them. CDR1 MDHEN and CDR2 SYDVKM come from the germline V gene. The CDR3 DNA sequence: TGTGCCAGCAGTTCCGCCCTAAGTTCGACCCAGTACTTC. The encoded protein is CASSSALSSTQYF.

Points on this clonotype: A much larger clonotype is one base distant, so this may be a read error. V and J are TRBV28 and TRBJ1-1, with a weak D call TRBD1 (6 bases). This CDR3 contains 15 residues. CDR1 and CDR2 from the germline V gene are MDHEN and SYDVKM. The CDR3 loop is CASSLTGQWDTEALF. Here the CDR3 DNA reads TGTGCCAGCAGTTTAACCGGGCAATGGGACACTGAAGCTCTCTTT.

This clonotype was detected many times. This chain connects TRBV7-9 to TRBJ2-1, with 10 nucleotides matching TRBD2. Germline V gene data show CDR1 as SEHNR and CDR2 as FQNEAQ (reference sequence). CDR3 length: 19 residues. With 5 bases clipped from V and 2 bases from J, the junction kept 15 bases outside the gene matches. The DNA for the CDR3 is TGTGCCAGCAGCAAAAGCATCGGATTAGCGGGAGGAACCTACAATGAGCAGTTCTTC. Translated: CASSKSIGLAGGTYNEQFF.

This clonotype showed up many times. The genes are TRBV12-3 or TRBV12-4 and TRBJ1-2, with TRBD1 as a possible D gene (6 bases). Trimming took off 4 bases at V and 1 base at J, with 16 bases between the two ends. There are 16 residues in the CDR3. CDR3 DNA sequence: TGTGCCAGCAGTTCCCGGGACACCGTCTTTAACTATGGCTACACCTTC. This encodes CASSSRDTVFNYGYTF.

DNA for the CDR3: TGCGCCAGCAGCCTCCTTCACACCATAGGGGTAGAAAACACCATATATTTT. Translation gives CASSLLHTIGVENTIYF. V usage is TRBV4-1 and J usage is TRBJ1-3, with D maybe TRBD1 (5 bases). Trimming took off 4 bases at V and 6 bases at J, with 22 bases between the two ends. The CDR3 length is 17 residues. Germline V gene lookup returns CDR1 MGHRA and CDR2 YSYEKL.

The chain joins TRBV19 to TRBJ1-1, with a tentative D call TRBD1 (6 bases). CDR1 and CDR2 from the germline V gene are LNHDA and SQIVND (reference sequence). Deletions cut 7 bases from V and 7 bases from J, with 19 bases between. This CDR3 has 14 amino acids. The CDR3: CASKNRENANEAFF. The CDR3 nucleotides read TGTGCCAGTAAAAACAGGGAAAATGCAAATGAAGCTTTCTTT. The whole variable domain, remainder taken from reference TRBV19 and TRBJ1-1, is DGGITQSPKYLFRKEGQNVTLSCEQNLNHDAMYWYRQDPGQGLRLIYYSQIVNDFQKGDIAEGYSVSREKKESFPLTVTSAQKNPTAFYLCASKNRENANEAFFGQGTRLTVV.

This clonotype was observed at least ten times. CDR3 coding DNA: TGTGCCAGCCGGCGAGCGGGAACCTACGAGCAGTACTTC. It specifies CASRRAGTYEQYF. The chain has TRBV7-2 and TRBJ2-7, with TRBD2 identical over 7 bases. The CDR3 is 13 residues long. Looked up from germline, CDR1 is SGHTA and CDR2 is FQGNSA. With 8 bases clipped from V and 2 bases from J, the junction kept 6 bases outside the gene matches.

This clonotype was seen a few times. The chain links TRBV20-1 to TRBJ1-2; D remains ambiguous. V was trimmed by 1 base and J by 2 bases, leaving 14 bases between them. Germline V gene lookup returns CDR1 DFQATT and CDR2 SNEGSKA (reference sequence). This CDR3 is 15 amino acids long. The DNA for the CDR3 is TGCAGTGCTAGAGTTGGAGGTACTTGGAACTATGGCTACACCTTC. Encoded protein: CSARVGGTWNYGYTF.

This clonotype was picked up a small number of times. The chain employs TRBV6-1 and TRBJ2-2; the match to TRBD2 covers 11 bases. The length of the CDR3 is 14 residues. Germline V gives CDR1 MNHNS, CDR2 SASEGT. The CDR3 sequence is CGGGLAANTGELFF. CDR3 coding DNA: TGTGGCGGGGGACTAGCGGCGAACACCGGGGAGCTGTTTTTT.

The sample holds many counts of this clonotype. The chain combines TRBV12-3 or TRBV12-4 with TRBJ2-7, with D uncertain. V lost 6 bases to trimming and J lost 6 bases, with 9 bases between them. The CDR3 contains 11 residues. Here the CDR3 DNA reads TGTGCCAGCAGCGCTAGTAGCGAGCAGTACTTC. Residues: CASSASSEQYF.

This chain connects TRBV5-6 to TRBJ2-3, with 12 bases matching TRBD2. CDR3 size: 18 residues. V was pared by 5 bases and J by 3 bases, with 13 bases of the junction left unmatched. CDR1 is SGHDT, CDR2 YYEEEE, per germline. The CDR3 DNA is TGTGCCAGCAGTGGGACCACTAGCGGGAGGTTTTCGACAGATACGCAGTATTTT. It is translated as CASSGTTSGRFSTDTQYF.